This T cell receptor beta chain stems from a study of shared clonotypes between healthy human individuals. Findings of the study overall: Generation probabilities were higher for clonotypes shared across all four sorted-subset donors than for unshared ones. Only blood samples were collected, and tissue repertoires likely differ.

Trimming took 1 base from V and 6 from J, leaving 7 bases between them. CDR1 and CDR2 (germline): SNHLY, FYNNEI. This CDR3 has 12 amino acids. Genomic DNA per cell subset filled all wells of several immunoSEQ plates. Clones were sequenced by immunoSEQ multiplex PCR, and TCRdb holds only the in-frame ones, with some missing. The data contain about 2.1 million clones, around 93% of them seen just once; the ten biggest clones take up more than 1.5%. On this clone itself: The antigen remains undetermined.

As defined, naive CD8 cells were CD45RO-negative and positively selected for CCR7, with terminally differentiated effector memory CD45RA+ cells excluded. Donors comprised healthy HIV-negative adults lacking recent acute infections or vaccinations. This TCR was sampled from a man younger than 30 in good health. Some clones in this sample may be carry-over from other donors' samples. The genes are TRBV2 and TRBJ2-7; no reliable D call. Sequenced input: naive CD8+ T cells from PBMCs. As DNA, the CDR3 is TGTGCCAGCAGTGAAGGGATGGGCGAGCAGTACTTC. Protein product: CASSEGMGEQYF.